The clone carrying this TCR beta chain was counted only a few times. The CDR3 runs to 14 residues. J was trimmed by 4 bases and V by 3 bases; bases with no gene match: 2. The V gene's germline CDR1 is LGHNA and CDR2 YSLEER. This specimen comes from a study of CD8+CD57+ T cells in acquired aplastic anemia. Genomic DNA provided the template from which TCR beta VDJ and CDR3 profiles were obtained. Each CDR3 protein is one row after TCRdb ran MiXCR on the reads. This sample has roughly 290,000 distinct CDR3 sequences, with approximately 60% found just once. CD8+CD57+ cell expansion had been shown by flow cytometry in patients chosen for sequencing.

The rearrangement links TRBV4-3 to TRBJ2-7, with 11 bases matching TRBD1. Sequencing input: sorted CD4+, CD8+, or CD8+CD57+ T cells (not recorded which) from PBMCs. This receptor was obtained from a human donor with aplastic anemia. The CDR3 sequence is CASSQDRGRYEQYF. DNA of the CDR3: TGCGCCAGCAGCCAGGACAGGGGGCGATACGAGCAGTACTTC.